This is a list of T cell receptor beta chains from one sample in a study of T-cell memory formation after mild COVID-19. TCRdb ran MiXCR on the 5' RACE reads and lists one entry per CDR3 protein. The sample lists roughly 300,000 distinct CDR3 sequences; roughly 13% were seen once. Sequences were obtained from PBMCs or a T cell subset sorted from them (not recorded which). Receptors were obtained from a young man who had mild COVID-19 (a few samples of this study predate the infection). Cell type and time point are not known. The CDR3 runs from the conserved cysteine through the conserved F or W. The D gene is left open where the match is weak. Clone size is shown for a subset of rows, as once, few, many or a class of expanded clone.

TRBJ1-1,-,14,few,TRBV12-3/TRBV12-4,TGTGCCAGCGCAAGACAGGTATTAAACACTGAAGCTTTCTTT,CASARQVLNTEAFF
TRBJ2-1,TRBD2,17,-,TRBV6-2/TRBV6-3,TGTGCCAGCAGTTACTGGGCTAGCGGGCTCTCCTACAATGAGCAGTTCTTC,CASSYWASGLSYNEQFF
TRBJ1-5,-,14,few,TRBV3-1,TGTGCCAGCAGCCGGGACGCAAACAATCAGCCCCAGCATTTT,CASSRDANNQPQHF
TRBJ2-3,TRBD1,14,few,TRBV3-1,TGTGCCAGCAGCCGGGACAGAGGAGCAGATACGCAGTATTTT,CASSRDRGADTQYF
TRBJ2-3,-,14,-,TRBV28,TGTGCCACGTCTGAACAGGGAGGCACAGATACGCAGTATTTT,CATSEQGGTDTQYF
TRBJ2-7,-,15,-,TRBV6-2/TRBV6-3,TGTGCCAGCAGTATTACGGGGATGAGCTCCTACGAGCAGTACTTC,CASSITGMSSYEQYF
TRBJ1-1,-,14,-,TRBV4-2,TGTGCCAGCAGCCAAGAGAAGGGGAACACTGAAGCTTTCTTT,CASSQEKGNTEAFF
TRBJ2-2,-,14,many,TRBV5-1,TGCGCCAGCAGCTTGACAGCGAACACCGGGGAGCTGTTTTTT,CASSLTANTGELFF
TRBJ1-4,-,14,few,TRBV6-5,TGTGCCAGCACCCCAACAGGGCTGGATGAAAAACTGTTTTTT,CASTPTGLDEKLFF
TRBJ1-2,-,14,-,TRBV5-1,TGCGCCAGCAGCTTGGGTGCAGGGCCTACTGACTACACCTTC,CASSLGAGPTDYTF
TRBJ1-6,-,12,-,TRBV19,TGTGCCAGTAGCTTCGACAGGTCACCCCTCCACTTT,CASSFDRSPLHF
TRBJ2-3,TRBD2,15,-,TRBV20-1,TGCAGTGCTAGCGGTAGCGGGGGATATACAGATACGCAGTATTTT,CSASGSGGYTDTQYF
TRBJ2-5,-,13,-,TRBV10-3,TGTGCCATCAGTGAGTCAATACAAGAGACCCAGTACTTC,CAISESIQETQYF
TRBJ2-2,TRBD2,14,many,TRBV7-3,TGTGCCAGCAGCCTAGGGACTAGCACCGGGGAGCTGTTTTTT,CASSLGTSTGELFF
TRBJ1-6,TRBD1,17,many,TRBV28,TGTGCCAGCAGTTTAAGTACCGGACAGGGGGTAAATTCACCCCTCCACTTT,CASSLSTGQGVNSPLHF
TRBJ1-1,TRBD1,11,few,TRBV6-6,TGTGCCAGCGGAGACAGGGCTGAAGCTTTCTTT,CASGDRAEAFF
TRBJ2-3,-,13,few,TRBV6-2/TRBV6-3,TGTGCCAGCAGTTACTCCCCATCAGATACGCAGTATTTT,CASSYSPSDTQYF
TRBJ2-2,TRBD1,17,many,TRBV7-2,TGTGCCAGCAGCTTAAGGGGACAGGGGCTGAACACCGGGGAGCTGTTTTTT,CASSLRGQGLNTGELFF
TRBJ2-7,TRBD2,14,few,TRBV20-1,TGCAGTGCCACCGGGACTAGCGTATCCTACGAGCAGTACTTC,CSATGTSVSYEQYF
TRBJ2-5,-,15,few,TRBV2,TGTGCCAGCAGTCAGCAAACAGGAAAAGAGGAGACCCAGTACTTC,CASSQQTGKEETQYF
TRBJ2-1,TRBD2,15,few,TRBV11-2,TGTGCCAGCGTTGGCGGGGGGGCTTATTTGAATGAGCAGTTCTTC,CASVGGGAYLNEQFF
TRBJ2-7,-,12,few,TRBV12-5,TGTGCTAGTGGTTTAAGGATCTACGAGCAGTACTTC,CASGLRIYEQYF
TRBJ2-4,-,16,few,TRBV5-4,TGTGCCAGCAGCTTGGGGGGCCGCGGGGGCGCGGACATTCAGTACTTC,CASSLGGRGGADIQYF
TRBJ1-2,TRBD1,14,-,TRBV29-1,TGCAGCGTTGTTCCTGGGACAGGAGCGTACGGCTACACCTTC,CSVVPGTGAYGYTF
TRBJ2-2,-,15,few,TRBV12-3/TRBV12-4,TGTGCCAGCAGTAACACCGTACTGGGGACCGGGGAGCTGTTTTTT,CASSNTVLGTGELFF
TRBJ1-5,-,15,few,TRBV4-1,TGCGCCAGCAGTTATCGACCGGGGGGCAATCAGCCCCAGCATTTT,CASSYRPGGNQPQHF